Listed here is a single TCR beta chain. Its matching antigen is unknown. TCRdb's table, derived via immunoSEQ multiplex PCR, lists solely in-frame clones and lacks some. Among more than 90,000 clones listed, around three quarters were seen once. The V and J ends lost 2 bases and 4 bases respectively, with 12 bases between them. The CDR3 contains 15 residues. CDR1 is LGHNA and CDR2 is YSLEER in the germline V gene. This record belongs to a study of PD-1 blockade in mismatch repair-deficient tumors. The overall study: All were previously treated, progressing patients with around eleven mismatch repair-deficient cancer types. Study outcomes and limitations: Tumor-resident clones, often undetectable pretreatment in blood, expanded then contracted after pembrolizumab.

PCR or immunohistochemistry showed mismatch repair deficiency in every enrolled patient. TCR sequencing covered a few patients who responded to pembrolizumab. This chain connects TRBV4-3 to TRBJ2-1, with D possibly called TRBD1 or TRBD2 (5 bases each). The specimen was peripheral blood, collected around 60 weeks after starting pembrolizumab. This clonotype originated in an adult with mismatch repair-deficient cancer. Written as DNA, the CDR3 is TGCGCCAGCAGCCAATGGGGGAGTGATTACAATGAGCAGTTCTTC. Encoded protein: CASSQWGSDYNEQFF.